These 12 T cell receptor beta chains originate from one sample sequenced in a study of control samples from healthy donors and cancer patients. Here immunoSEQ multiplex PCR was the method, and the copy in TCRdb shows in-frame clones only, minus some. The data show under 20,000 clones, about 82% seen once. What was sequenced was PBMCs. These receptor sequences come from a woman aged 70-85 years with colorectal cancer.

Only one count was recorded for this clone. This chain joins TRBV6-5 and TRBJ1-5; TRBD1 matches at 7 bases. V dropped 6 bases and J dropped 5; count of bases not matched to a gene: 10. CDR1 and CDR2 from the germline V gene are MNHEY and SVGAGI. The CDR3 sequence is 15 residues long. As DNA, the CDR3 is TGTGCCAGCAGGCGAAAGGGAACAGGGGATCAGCCCCAGCATTTT. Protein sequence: CASRRKGTGDQPQHF.

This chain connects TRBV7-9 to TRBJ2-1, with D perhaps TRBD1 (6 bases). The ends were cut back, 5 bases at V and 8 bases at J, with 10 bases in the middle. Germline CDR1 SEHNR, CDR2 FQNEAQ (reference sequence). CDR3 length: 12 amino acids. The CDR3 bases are TGTGCCAGCAGCCTACAGGGTTATGAGCAGTTCTTC. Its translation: CASSLQGYEQFF.

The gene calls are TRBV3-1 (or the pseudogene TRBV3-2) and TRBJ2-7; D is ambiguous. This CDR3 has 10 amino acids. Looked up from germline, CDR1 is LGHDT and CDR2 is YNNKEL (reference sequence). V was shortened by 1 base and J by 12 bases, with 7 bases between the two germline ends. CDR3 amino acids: CASSQVMGYF. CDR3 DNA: TGTGCCAGCAGCCAAGTGATGGGGTACTTC.

CDR3 sequence reads: CASSVSGDTEAFF. CDR3 nucleotides: TGTGCCAGCAGCGTAAGCGGGGATACTGAAGCTTTCTTT. The chain couples TRBV9 to TRBJ1-1, with D hard to call. CDR3 size: 13 residues. V shed 1 base and J shed 5 bases, with 9 bases lying between them. Germline V lookup: CDR1 SGDLS, CDR2 YYNGEE. The full variable domain, its missing parts supplied by reference TRBV9 and TRBJ1-1, is DSGVTQTPKHLITATGQRVTLRCSPRSGDLSVYWYQQSLDQGLQFLIQYYNGEERAKGNILERFSAQQFPDLHSELNLSSLELGDSALYFCASSVSGDTEAFFGQGTRLTVV.

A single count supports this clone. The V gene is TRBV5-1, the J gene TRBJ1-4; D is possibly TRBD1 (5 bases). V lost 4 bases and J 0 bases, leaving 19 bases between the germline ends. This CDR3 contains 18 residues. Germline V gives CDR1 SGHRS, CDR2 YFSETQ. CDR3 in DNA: TGCGCCAGCAGCCCCCATACAGGTCTGATGTCAACTAATGAAAAACTGTTTTTT. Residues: CASSPHTGLMSTNEKLFF.

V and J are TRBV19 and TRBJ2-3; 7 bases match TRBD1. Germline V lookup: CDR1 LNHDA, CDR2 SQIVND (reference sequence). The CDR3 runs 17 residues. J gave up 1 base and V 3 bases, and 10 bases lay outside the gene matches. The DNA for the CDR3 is TGTGCCAGTAGTATGGTTCAGGGGGTAGCCCGCACAGATACGCAGTATTTT. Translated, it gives CASSMVQGVARTDTQYF.

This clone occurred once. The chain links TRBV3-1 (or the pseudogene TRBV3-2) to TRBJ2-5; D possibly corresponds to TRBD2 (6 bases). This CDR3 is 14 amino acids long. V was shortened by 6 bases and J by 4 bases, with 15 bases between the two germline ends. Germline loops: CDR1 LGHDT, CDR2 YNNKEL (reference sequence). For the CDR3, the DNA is TGTGCCAGCAGTCTTAAAGCCGGGGGAGAGACCCAGTACTTC. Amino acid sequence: CASSLKAGGETQYF.

The CDR3 bases are TGTGCCAGCAGCGCCCTGCCGATGAGGGCCCTTCACAATGAGCAGTTCTTC. This encodes CASSALPMRALHNEQFF. The chain has TRBV9 and TRBJ2-1; TRBD2 might be the D (5 bases). V dropped 3 bases and J dropped 5 bases, with 21 bases sitting between them. This CDR3 has 17 amino acids. From germline, CDR1 is SGDLS and CDR2 YYNGEE.

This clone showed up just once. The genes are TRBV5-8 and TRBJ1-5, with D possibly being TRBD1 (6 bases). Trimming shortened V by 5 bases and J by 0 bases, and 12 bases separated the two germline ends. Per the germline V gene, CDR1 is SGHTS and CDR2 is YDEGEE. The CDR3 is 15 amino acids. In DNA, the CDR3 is TGTGCCAGCAGGCGGGACATTTATAGCAATCAGCCCCAGCATTTT. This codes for CASRRDIYSNQPQHF.

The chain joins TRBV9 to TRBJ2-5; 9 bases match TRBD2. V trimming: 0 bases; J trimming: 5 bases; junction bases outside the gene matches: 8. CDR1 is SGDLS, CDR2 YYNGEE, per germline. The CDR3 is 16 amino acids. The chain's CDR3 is CASSVEWSGGTETQYF. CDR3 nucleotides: TGTGCCAGCAGCGTAGAGTGGAGCGGGGGGACGGAGACCCAGTACTTC.

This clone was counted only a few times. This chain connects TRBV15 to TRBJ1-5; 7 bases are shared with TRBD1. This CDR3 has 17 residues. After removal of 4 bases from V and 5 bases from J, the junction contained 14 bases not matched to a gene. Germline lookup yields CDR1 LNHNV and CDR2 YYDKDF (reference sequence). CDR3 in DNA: TGTGCCACCAGCAACCTTCGGGAAGGGGGCCACGATCAGCCCCAGCATTTT. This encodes CATSNLREGGHDQPQHF.

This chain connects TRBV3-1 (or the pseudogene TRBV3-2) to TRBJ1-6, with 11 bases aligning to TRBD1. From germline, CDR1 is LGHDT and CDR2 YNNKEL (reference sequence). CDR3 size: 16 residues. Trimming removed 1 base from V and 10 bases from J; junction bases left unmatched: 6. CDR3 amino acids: CASSQAPGTGGSPLHF. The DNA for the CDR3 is TGTGCCAGCAGCCAAGCTCCTGGGACAGGGGGGTCACCCCTCCACTTT.